Presented here are 25 T cell receptor beta chains from one specimen sequenced in a study of blood T cells in healthy people across ages. The authors ran a second PCR of about 7 to 12 cycles using a sample-barcoded 5' primer and a J-beta primer mix. TCRdb ran MiXCR on the 5' RACE reads and lists one entry per CDR3 protein. The sample has about 670,000 distinct CDR3 sequences, roughly 41% seen once. The sequenced material came from blood. Every receptor here comes from a man older than 75 in good health.

This clonotype was found a few times. This CDR3 is CASSLSGVQGYTF. In nucleotides, the CDR3 is TGTGCCAGCAGTTTATCCGGGGTTCAAGGCTACACCTTC. V usage is TRBV27 and J usage is TRBJ1-2; D is ambiguous. V lost 0 bases and J lost 8, with 10 bases in between. This CDR3 spans 13 amino acids. CDR1 is MNHEY, CDR2 SMNVEV, per germline (reference sequence).

J is TRBJ2-7 and V is TRBV5-1; 7 bases are a match to TRBD1. This CDR3 has 13 amino acids. J was trimmed by 6 bases and V by 4 bases; bases with no gene match: 7. Germline V lookup: CDR1 SGHRS, CDR2 YFSETQ. This CDR3 reads CASSLGQVGEQYF. In nucleotides, the CDR3 is TGCGCCAGCAGCCTTGGACAGGTCGGCGAGCAGTACTTC.

The chain combines TRBV6-1 with TRBJ2-3, with TRBD2 matching 8 bases. CDR1 and CDR2 (germline): MNHNS, SASEGT. This CDR3 has 16 residues. J gave up 3 bases and V 8 bases, and 13 bases lay outside the gene matches. The DNA for the CDR3 is TGTGCCAGCCGCCTTGCGGGGGGCAGTCAGACAGATACGCAGTATTTT. This sequence encodes CASRLAGGSQTDTQYF.

This sequence joins TRBV7-2 and TRBJ2-3; D uncertain. Germline CDR1 reads SGHTA; CDR2 reads FQGNSA. The germline V and J ends were trimmed by 2 bases and 0 bases, with 9 bases remaining between them. This CDR3 is built from 15 residues. The CDR3 region is CASSLRDTSTDTQYF. In nucleotides, the CDR3 is TGTGCCAGCAGCTTAAGAGACACGAGCACAGATACGCAGTATTTT.

This clonotype was seen more than once but under ten times. The chain uses TRBV6-2 or TRBV6-3 and TRBJ1-1, with D unresolved. V lost 6 bases and J lost 5, with 22 bases in between. The CDR3 totals 16 residues. Germline CDR1 MNHEY, CDR2 SVGEGT. The CDR3 nucleotides read TGTGCCAGCAGCAAAGTGGGTCCGCGAGAGAGAACTGAAGCTTTCTTT. Its translation: CASSKVGPRERTEAFF.

The CDR3 bases are TGTGCCAGCAGCTTAGAGCTGGGGTCTGGCACAGATACGCAGTATTTT. Amino acids: CASSLELGSGTDTQYF. J is TRBJ2-3 and V is TRBV11-2; D is unresolved. With 0 bases removed from V and 1 base from J, the gap between germline ends came to 11 bases. The CDR3 sequence is 16 residues long. CDR1 and CDR2 from the germline V gene are SGHAT and FQNNGV.

This clonotype was seen a few times. This chain joins TRBV7-2 and TRBJ2-5; tentatively, D is TRBD1 (5 bases). Germline-derived CDR1 and CDR2 are SGHTA and FQGNSA. The ends were cut back, 2 bases at V and 3 bases at J, with 10 bases in the middle. The CDR3 spans 14 residues. The CDR3 region is CASSLPGREETQYF. The CDR3 bases are TGTGCCAGCAGCTTACCCGGCAGGGAAGAGACCCAGTACTTC.

Notes on this clonotype: A much larger clonotype is one base distant, so this may be a read error. The gene calls are TRBV7-6 and TRBJ2-7, with D perhaps assigned TRBD1 or TRBD2 (5 bases each). The V end lost 1 base, the J end lost 12 bases, and 19 bases lay between the germline ends. Germline V gives CDR1 SGHVS, CDR2 FNYEAQ. This CDR3 spans 14 amino acids. In DNA, the CDR3 is TGTGCCAGCAGCTTAGTATTCGGGACGGAGACCCGGTACTTC. It translates to CASSLVFGTETRYF.

This clonotype came up a few times. This chain uses TRBV25-1 with TRBJ2-5; D ambiguous. V lost 3 bases and J 4 bases, leaving 12 bases between the germline ends. Per germline, CDR1 MGHDK and CDR2 SYGVNS. There are 14 residues in the CDR3. CDR3 nucleotide sequence: TGTGCCAGCAGTGACCATCGACCCGGAGAGACCCAGTACTTC. It specifies CASSDHRPGETQYF.

The chain employs TRBV3-1 and TRBJ2-2, with a tentative D call TRBD2 (5 bases). The length of the CDR3 is 16 residues. CDR1 and CDR2 from the germline V gene are LGHDT and YNNKEL (reference sequence). V was trimmed by 4 bases and J by 6 bases, leaving 18 bases between them. CDR3 protein: CASSRRAGGGAGELFF. The CDR3 DNA reads TGTGCCAGCAGCCGGAGAGCAGGCGGAGGTGCCGGGGAGCTGTTTTTT.

The chain has TRBV3-1 and TRBJ2-3; no clear D. The CDR3 runs 17 residues. Germline assignment: CDR1 LGHDT and CDR2 YNNKEL (reference sequence). Trimming removed 1 base at V and 9 bases at J, with 23 bases between. CDR3: CASSQASNGNAASTQYF. CDR3 DNA: TGTGCCAGCAGCCAAGCGAGTAATGGAAATGCTGCTTCAACGCAGTATTTT.

The chain employs TRBV6-1 and TRBJ1-1; D may be TRBD1 (6 bases). V was trimmed by 3 bases and J by 4 bases, leaving 15 bases between them. The germline V gene has CDR1 MNHNS and CDR2 SASEGT. The CDR3 totals 15 residues. CDR3 DNA: TGTGCCAGCAGTGACATCGGGCAGGGGAGCACTGAAGCTTTCTTT. It encodes CASSDIGQGSTEAFF.

The CDR3 DNA is TGTGCCAGCAATCCTAGGGGGAGTTGGCACACAGATACGCAGTATTTT. The encoded protein is CASNPRGSWHTDTQYF. The V and J genes are TRBV6-2 or TRBV6-3 and TRBJ2-3, with D perhaps matching TRBD1 (6 bases). The CDR3 consists of 16 residues. The germline CDR1 and CDR2 sequences are MNHEY and SVGEGT. The V gene lost 7 bases and the J gene lost 2 bases, with 19 bases spanning the gap.

The chain is built from TRBV29-1 and TRBJ1-1; perhaps TRBD1 as D (6 bases). The CDR3 runs to 12 residues. V dropped 5 bases and J dropped 4 bases, with 11 bases sitting between them. The germline CDR1 and CDR2 sequences are SQVTM and ANQGSEA. In nucleotides, the CDR3 is TGCAGCGTTCGGACAGATTTCACTGAAGCTTTCTTT. Residues: CSVRTDFTEAFF.

This clonotype was detected a few times. The V gene is TRBV29-1, the J gene TRBJ2-2; D tentatively fits TRBD1 or TRBD2 (5 bases each). V lost 7 bases to trimming and J lost 6 bases, with 9 bases between them. Germline loops: CDR1 SQVTM, CDR2 ANQGSEA. The CDR3 covers 11 residues. CDR3 amino acids: CSGGDAGELFF. The DNA for the CDR3 is TGCAGCGGTGGGGACGCCGGGGAGCTGTTTTTT.

As regards this clonotype: One end of the junction does not line up with germline, which may come from a read error. The V gene is TRBV5-1, the J gene TRBJ2-7, with D tentatively TRBD1 (5 bases). The CDR3 has 17 amino acids. The germline gives CDR1 SGHRS, CDR2 YFSETQ. The CDR3 coding sequence is TGCGCCAGCAGTCAAACATTGCAGGGTAACAGACCCTACGGGCAGTACTTC. It translates to CASSQTLQGNRPYGQYF.

The chain uses TRBV20-1 and TRBJ2-7; no clear D. Germline V CDR1 and CDR2: DFQATT, SNEGSKA (reference sequence). V lost 0 bases and J lost 4, with 13 bases in between. The CDR3 covers 14 residues. The CDR3, as DNA: TGCAGTGCTAGAGATGATTTGTGGGGATACGAGCAGTACTTC. This sequence encodes CSARDDLWGYEQYF.

The chain has TRBV5-1 and TRBJ2-3, with D maybe TRBD1 (6 bases). The CDR3 loop spans 15 amino acids. V was shortened by 6 bases and J by 2 bases, with 16 bases between the two germline ends. Per the germline V gene, CDR1 is SGHRS and CDR2 is YFSETQ. For the CDR3, the DNA is TGCGCCAGCACCACACAGGGTATTCCCACAGATACGCAGTATTTT. Its protein is CASTTQGIPTDTQYF.

The chain's CDR3 is CASSFNSNTEAFF. DNA for the CDR3: TGTGCCAGCAGCTTCAATTCGAACACTGAAGCTTTCTTT. V is TRBV28 and J is TRBJ1-1, with D hard to call. V gave up 6 bases and J gave up 1 base, with 9 bases separating them. This CDR3 is 13 amino acids long. Germline V gives CDR1 MDHEN, CDR2 SYDVKM.

The rearrangement links TRBV7-2 to TRBJ2-1, with 11 positions matching TRBD2. J gave up 4 bases and V 3 bases, and 2 bases lay outside the gene matches. Germline values: CDR1 SGHTA, CDR2 FQGNSA. This CDR3 region has 15 residues. CDR3 nucleotide sequence: TGTGCCAGCAGCTTTCGACTAGCGGGATACAATGAGCAGTTCTTC. Protein product: CASSFRLAGYNEQFF.

A remark on this clonotype: One base away lies a much larger clone, so this may be a sequencing read error. The chain carries TRBV9 and TRBJ2-3; 8 nucleotides line up with TRBD2. This CDR3 comprises 14 residues. CDR1 is SGDLS, CDR2 YYNGEE, per germline. The CDR3 bases are TGTGCCCGCAGCGTAGAAGCGGGAGCAGATACGCAGTATTTT. It translates to CARSVEAGADTQYF.

A word on this clonotype: A much larger clone sits a single nucleotide away, making a read error possible. The chain recombines TRBV7-2 with TRBJ2-1; perhaps TRBD1 as D (5 bases). CDR1 is SGHTA and CDR2 is FQGNSA in the germline V gene. CDR3 length: 14 residues. The ends were cut back, 4 bases at V and 13 bases at J, with 20 bases in the middle. The CDR3 DNA reads as TGTGCCAGCAGCTACCGACAGAAACAAGAGACCCAGTTCTTC. Translation gives CASSYRQKQETQFF.

The V gene is TRBV11-1, the J gene TRBJ1-1; D call uncertain. The length of the CDR3 is 14 residues. CDR1 is SGHAT and CDR2 is FQDESV in the germline V gene (reference sequence). The germline V and J ends were trimmed by 0 bases and 1 base, with 6 bases remaining between them. CDR3 region: CASSLAAGNTEAFF. DNA of the CDR3: TGTGCCAGCAGCTTAGCGGCAGGGAACACTGAAGCTTTCTTT.

The chain is built from TRBV25-1 and TRBJ2-7; the D gene is possibly TRBD2 (6 bases). The V end was cut by 11 bases, the J end by 7 bases, with 27 bases between. Germline CDR1 and CDR2: MGHDK and SYGVNS. The CDR3 is 15 amino acids. In DNA form, the CDR3 reads TGTGCCTCCCGAGAGAGCGGGCAGGCTAACAATGAGCAGTACTTC. Protein product: CASRESGQANNEQYF.

This clonotype has a count of ten or more. This chain joins TRBV7-9 and TRBJ2-7, with D perhaps matching TRBD2 (7 bases). Trimming shortened V by 5 bases and J by 4 bases, and 24 bases separated the two germline ends. Germline V gene data show CDR1 as SEHNR and CDR2 as FQNEAQ (reference sequence). The CDR3 covers 17 residues. CDR3 nucleotides: TGTGCCAGCAGCCTTCGGACAGCGGGGAGCCCGACGTACGAGCAGTACTTC. Protein product: CASSLRTAGSPTYEQYF.